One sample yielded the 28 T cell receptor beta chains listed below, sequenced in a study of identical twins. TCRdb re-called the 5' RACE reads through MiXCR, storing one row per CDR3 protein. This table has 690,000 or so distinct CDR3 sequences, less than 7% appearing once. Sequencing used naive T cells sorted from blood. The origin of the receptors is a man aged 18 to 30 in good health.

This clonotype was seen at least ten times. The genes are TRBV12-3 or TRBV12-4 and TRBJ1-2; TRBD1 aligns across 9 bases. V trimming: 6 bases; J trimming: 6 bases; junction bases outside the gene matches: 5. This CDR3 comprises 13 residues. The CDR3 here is CASRGTGIDGYTF. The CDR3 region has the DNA TGTGCCAGCAGGGGGACAGGGATAGATGGCTACACCTTC.

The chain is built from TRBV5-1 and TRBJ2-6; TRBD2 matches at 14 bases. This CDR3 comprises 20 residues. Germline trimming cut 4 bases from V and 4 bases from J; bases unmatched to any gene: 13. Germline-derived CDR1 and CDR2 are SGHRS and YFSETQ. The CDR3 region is CASSQPGLAGVVSGANVLTF. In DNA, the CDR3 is TGCGCCAGCAGCCAGCCGGGACTAGCGGGAGTGGTGTCCGGGGCCAACGTCCTGACTTTC. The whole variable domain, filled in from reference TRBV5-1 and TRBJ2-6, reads KAGVTQTPRYLIKTRGQQVTLSCSPISGHRSVSWYQQTPGQGLQFLFEYFSETQRNKGNFPGRFSGRQFSNSRSEMNVSTLELGDSALYLCASSQPGLAGVVSGANVLTFGAGSRLTVL.

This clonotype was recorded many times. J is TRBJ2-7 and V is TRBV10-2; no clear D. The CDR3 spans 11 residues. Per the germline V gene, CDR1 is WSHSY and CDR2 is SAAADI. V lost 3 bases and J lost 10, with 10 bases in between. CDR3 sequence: CASSDLVGQYV. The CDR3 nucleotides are TGCGCCAGCAGTGATCTAGTCGGCCAGTACGTC.

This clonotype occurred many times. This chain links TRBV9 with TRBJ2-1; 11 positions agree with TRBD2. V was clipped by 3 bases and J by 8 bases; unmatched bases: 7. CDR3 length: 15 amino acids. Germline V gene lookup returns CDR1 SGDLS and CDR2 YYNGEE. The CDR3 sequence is CASSARLAGLDEQFF. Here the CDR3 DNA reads TGTGCCAGCAGCGCGAGACTAGCGGGATTGGATGAGCAGTTCTTC.

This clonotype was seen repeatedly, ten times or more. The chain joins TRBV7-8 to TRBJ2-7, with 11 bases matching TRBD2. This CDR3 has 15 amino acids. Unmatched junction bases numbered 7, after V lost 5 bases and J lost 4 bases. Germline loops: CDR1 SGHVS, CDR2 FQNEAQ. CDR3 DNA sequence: TGTGCCAGCAGCCCGACTAGCGGGAATTTGTACGAGCAGTACTTC. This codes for CASSPTSGNLYEQYF.

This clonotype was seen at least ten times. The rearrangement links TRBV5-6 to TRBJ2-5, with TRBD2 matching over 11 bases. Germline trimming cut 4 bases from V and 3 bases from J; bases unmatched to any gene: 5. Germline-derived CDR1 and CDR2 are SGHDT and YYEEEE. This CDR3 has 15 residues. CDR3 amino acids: CASSAPGLAEETQYF. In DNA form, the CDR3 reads TGTGCCAGCAGCGCTCCGGGACTAGCGGAAGAGACCCAGTACTTC.

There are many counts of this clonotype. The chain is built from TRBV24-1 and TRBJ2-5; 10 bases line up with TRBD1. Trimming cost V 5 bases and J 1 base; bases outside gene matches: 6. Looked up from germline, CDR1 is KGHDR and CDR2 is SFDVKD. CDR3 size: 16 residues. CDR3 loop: CATSVPTGGLQETQYF. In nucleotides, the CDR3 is TGTGCCACCAGTGTGCCGACAGGGGGCCTCCAAGAGACCCAGTACTTC.

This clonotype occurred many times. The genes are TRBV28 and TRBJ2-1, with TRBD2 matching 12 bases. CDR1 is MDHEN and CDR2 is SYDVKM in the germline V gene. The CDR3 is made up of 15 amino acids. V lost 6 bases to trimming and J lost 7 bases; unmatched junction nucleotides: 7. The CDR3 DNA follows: TGTGCCAGCAGCGCGCTAGCGGGAGGGCTGAATGAGCAGTTCTTC. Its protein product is CASSALAGGLNEQFF. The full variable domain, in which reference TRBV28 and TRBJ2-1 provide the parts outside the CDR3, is DVKVTQSSRYLVKRTGEKVFLECVQDMDHENMFWYRQDPGLGLRLIYFSYDVKMKEKGDIPEGYSVSREKKERFSLILESASTNQTSMYLCASSALAGGLNEQFFGPGTRLTVL.

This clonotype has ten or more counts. CDR3: CASSPGTGGLPPLHF. CDR3 coding DNA: TGTGCCAGCTCTCCCGGGACAGGGGGTCTTCCACCCCTCCACTTT. V and J are TRBV12-3 or TRBV12-4 and TRBJ1-6, with TRBD1 matching 11 bases. There are 15 residues in the CDR3. V lost 8 bases to trimming and J lost 11 bases; unmatched junction nucleotides: 11.

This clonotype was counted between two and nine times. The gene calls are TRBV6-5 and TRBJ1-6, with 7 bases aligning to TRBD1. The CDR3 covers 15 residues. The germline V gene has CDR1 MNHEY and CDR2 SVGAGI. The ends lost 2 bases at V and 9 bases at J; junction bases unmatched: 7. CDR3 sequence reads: CASSYVAGGSSPLHF. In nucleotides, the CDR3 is TGTGCCAGCAGTTACGTGGCAGGGGGTAGTTCACCCCTCCACTTT.

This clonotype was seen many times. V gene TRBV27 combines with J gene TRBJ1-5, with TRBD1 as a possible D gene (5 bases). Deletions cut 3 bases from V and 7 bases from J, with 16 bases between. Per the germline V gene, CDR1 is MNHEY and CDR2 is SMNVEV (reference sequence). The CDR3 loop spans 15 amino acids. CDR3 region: CASSLGREEGQPQHF. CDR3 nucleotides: TGTGCCAGCAGTTTGGGCAGGGAAGAGGGACAGCCCCAGCATTTT.

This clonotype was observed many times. The CDR3 sequence is CASSYSGVTDTQYF. The CDR3 DNA is TGTGCCAGCAGTTATAGTGGGGTCACAGATACGCAGTATTTT. V is TRBV27 and J is TRBJ2-3; D gene unclear. V was pared by 4 bases and J by 2 bases, with 10 bases between. Germline CDR1 reads MNHEY; CDR2 reads SMNVEV (reference sequence). CDR3 length equals 14 residues.

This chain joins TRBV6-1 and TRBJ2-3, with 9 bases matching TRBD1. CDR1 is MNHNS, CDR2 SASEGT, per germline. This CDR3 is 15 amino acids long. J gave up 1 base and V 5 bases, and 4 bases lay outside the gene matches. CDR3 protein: CASSQNRGRTDTQYF. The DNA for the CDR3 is TGTGCCAGCAGTCAAAACAGGGGGCGCACAGATACGCAGTATTTT.

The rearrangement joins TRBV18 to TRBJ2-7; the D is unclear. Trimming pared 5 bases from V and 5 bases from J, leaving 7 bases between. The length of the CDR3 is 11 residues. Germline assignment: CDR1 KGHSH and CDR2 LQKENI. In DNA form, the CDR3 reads TGTGCCAGCTCAGGGGTTCACGAGCAGTACTTC. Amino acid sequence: CASSGVHEQYF.

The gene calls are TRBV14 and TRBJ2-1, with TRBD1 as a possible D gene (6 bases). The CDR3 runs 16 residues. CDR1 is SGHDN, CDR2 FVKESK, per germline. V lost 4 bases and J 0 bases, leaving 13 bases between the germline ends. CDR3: CASSLIRGASYNEQFF. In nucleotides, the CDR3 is TGTGCCAGCAGCCTAATCAGGGGTGCCTCCTACAATGAGCAGTTCTTC.

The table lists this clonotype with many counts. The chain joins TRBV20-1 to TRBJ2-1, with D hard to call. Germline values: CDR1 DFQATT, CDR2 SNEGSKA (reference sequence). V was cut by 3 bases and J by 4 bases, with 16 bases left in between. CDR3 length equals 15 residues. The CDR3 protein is CSASAGVAEYNEQFF. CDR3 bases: TGCAGTGCTAGTGCCGGTGTGGCGGAGTACAATGAGCAGTTCTTC.

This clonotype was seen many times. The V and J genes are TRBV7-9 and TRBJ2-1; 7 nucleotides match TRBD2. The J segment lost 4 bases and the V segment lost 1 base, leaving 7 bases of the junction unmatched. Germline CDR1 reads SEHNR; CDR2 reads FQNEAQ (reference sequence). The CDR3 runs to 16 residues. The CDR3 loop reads CASSLEGTMTYNEQFF. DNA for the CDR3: TGTGCCAGCAGCTTAGAAGGGACTATGACATACAATGAGCAGTTCTTC.

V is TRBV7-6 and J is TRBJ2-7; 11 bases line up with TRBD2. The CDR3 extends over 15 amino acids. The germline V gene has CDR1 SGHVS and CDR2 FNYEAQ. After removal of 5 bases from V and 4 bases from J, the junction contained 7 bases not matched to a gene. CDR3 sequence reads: CASSPTSGSRYEQYF. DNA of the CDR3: TGTGCCAGCAGCCCTACTAGCGGGAGTCGGTACGAGCAGTACTTC.

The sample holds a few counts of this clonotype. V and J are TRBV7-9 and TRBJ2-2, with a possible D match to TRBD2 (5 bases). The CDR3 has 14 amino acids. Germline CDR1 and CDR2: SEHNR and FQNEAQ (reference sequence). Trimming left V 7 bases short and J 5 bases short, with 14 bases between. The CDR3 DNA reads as TGTGCCAGCACGAACGGCGGCGGGACCGGGGAGCTGTTTTTT. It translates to CASTNGGGTGELFF.

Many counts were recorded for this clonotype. The CDR3 here is CSAFSGRYNEQFF. CDR3 DNA: TGCAGTGCCTTTAGCGGGAGGTACAATGAGCAGTTCTTC. The rearrangement links TRBV20-1 to TRBJ2-1, with 10 bases identical to TRBD2. The germline gives CDR1 DFQATT, CDR2 SNEGSKA (reference sequence). This CDR3 is built from 13 residues. Trimming removed 6 bases from V and 4 bases from J; junction bases left unmatched: 3.

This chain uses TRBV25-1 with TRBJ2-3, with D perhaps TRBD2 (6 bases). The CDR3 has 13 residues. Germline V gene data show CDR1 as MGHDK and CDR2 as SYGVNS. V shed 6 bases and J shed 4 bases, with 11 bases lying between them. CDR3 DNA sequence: TGTGCCAGCAGGCGGGGTTGGGCAGATACGCAGTATTTT. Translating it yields CASRRGWADTQYF.

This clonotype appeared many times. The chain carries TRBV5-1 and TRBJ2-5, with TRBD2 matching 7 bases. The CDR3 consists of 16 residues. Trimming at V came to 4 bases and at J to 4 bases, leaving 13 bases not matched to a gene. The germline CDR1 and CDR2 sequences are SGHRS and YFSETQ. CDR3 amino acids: CASSHEPSSGGETQYF. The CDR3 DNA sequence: TGCGCCAGCAGCCACGAACCATCTAGCGGCGGAGAGACCCAGTACTTC.

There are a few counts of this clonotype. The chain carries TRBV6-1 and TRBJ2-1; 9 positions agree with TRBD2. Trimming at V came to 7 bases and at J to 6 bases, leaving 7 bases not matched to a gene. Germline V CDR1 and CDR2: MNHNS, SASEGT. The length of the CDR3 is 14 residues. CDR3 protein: CASTPGLAANEQFF. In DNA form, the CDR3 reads TGTGCCAGCACGCCGGGACTAGCAGCCAATGAGCAGTTCTTC.

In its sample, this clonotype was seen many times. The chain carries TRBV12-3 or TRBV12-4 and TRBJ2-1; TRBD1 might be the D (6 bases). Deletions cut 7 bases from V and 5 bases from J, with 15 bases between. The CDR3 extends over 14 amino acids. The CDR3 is CASTEPDRHNEQFF. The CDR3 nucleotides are TGTGCCAGCACCGAACCCGACAGGCACAATGAGCAGTTCTTC.

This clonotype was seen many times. The CDR3 loop reads CASSQDLGLSYEQYF. The CDR3 coding sequence is TGCGCCAGCAGCCAAGATCTGGGACTCTCCTACGAGCAGTACTTC. This sequence joins TRBV4-3 and TRBJ2-7; tentative D call: TRBD2 (6 bases). V lost 0 bases to trimming and J lost 0 bases, with 9 bases between them. The CDR3 contains 15 residues. The germline V gene has CDR1 LGHNA and CDR2 YSLEER.

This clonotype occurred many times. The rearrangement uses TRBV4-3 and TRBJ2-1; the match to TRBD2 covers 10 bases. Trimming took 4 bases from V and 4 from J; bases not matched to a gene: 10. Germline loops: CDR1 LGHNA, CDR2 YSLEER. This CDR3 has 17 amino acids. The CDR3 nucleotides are TGCGCCAGCAGCCCCGACCCCAGCGGGAGGGTGTACAATGAGCAGTTCTTC. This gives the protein CASSPDPSGRVYNEQFF.

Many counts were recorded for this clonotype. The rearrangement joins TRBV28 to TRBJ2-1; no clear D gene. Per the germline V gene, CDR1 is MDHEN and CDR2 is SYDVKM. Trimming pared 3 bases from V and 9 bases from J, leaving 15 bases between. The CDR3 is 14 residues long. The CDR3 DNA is TGTGCCAGCAGTTTGACCCCCCGAGAGGCTGAGCAGTTCTTC. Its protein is CASSLTPREAEQFF.

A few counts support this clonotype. CDR3 protein: CASSLVISPGQETQYF. CDR3 sequence (DNA): TGTGCCAGCAGCTTAGTAATTTCGCCGGGACAAGAGACCCAGTACTTC. V gene TRBV7-9 combines with J gene TRBJ2-5; tentatively, D is TRBD2 (5 bases). The V gene lost 1 base and the J gene lost 2 bases, with 14 bases spanning the gap. This CDR3 has 16 residues. Looked up from germline, CDR1 is SEHNR and CDR2 is FQNEAQ (reference sequence).